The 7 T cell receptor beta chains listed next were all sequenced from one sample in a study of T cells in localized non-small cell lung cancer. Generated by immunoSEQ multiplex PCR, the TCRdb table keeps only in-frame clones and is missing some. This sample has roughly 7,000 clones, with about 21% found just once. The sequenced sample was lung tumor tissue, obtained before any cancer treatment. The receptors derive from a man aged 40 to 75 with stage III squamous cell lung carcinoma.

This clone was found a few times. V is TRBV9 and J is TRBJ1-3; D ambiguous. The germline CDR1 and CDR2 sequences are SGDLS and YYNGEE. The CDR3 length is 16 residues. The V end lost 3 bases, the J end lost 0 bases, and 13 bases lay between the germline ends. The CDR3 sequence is CASSDFDISSGNTIYF. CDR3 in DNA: TGTGCCAGCAGCGACTTTGACATATCCTCTGGAAACACCATATATTTT.

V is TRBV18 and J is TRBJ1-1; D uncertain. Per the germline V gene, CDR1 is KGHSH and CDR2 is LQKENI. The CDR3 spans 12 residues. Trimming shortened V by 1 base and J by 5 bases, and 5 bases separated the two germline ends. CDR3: CASSPQRTEAFF. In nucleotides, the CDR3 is TGTGCCAGCTCACCACAGAGGACTGAAGCTTTCTTT.

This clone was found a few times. The CDR3 sequence: CAWSVRSTMGYTF. DNA of the CDR3: TGTGCCTGGAGTGTACGGAGCACCATGGGCTACACCTTC. The chain has TRBV30 and TRBJ1-2, with no clear D. Trimming stripped 0 bases from V and 8 bases from J, with 13 bases between. The CDR3 is made up of 13 amino acids. Germline values: CDR1 GTSNPN, CDR2 SVGIG (reference sequence).

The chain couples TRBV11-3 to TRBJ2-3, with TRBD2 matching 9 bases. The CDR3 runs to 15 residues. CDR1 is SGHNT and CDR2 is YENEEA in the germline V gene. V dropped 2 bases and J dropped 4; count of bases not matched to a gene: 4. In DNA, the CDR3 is TGTGCCAGCAGCTTACTAGCGGGATCTTCAGATACGCAGTATTTT. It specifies CASSLLAGSSDTQYF. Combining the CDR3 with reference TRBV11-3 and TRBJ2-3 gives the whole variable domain EAGVVQSPRYKIIEKKQPVAFWCNPISGHNTLYWYLQNLGQGPELLIRYENEEAVDDSQLPKDRFSAERLKGVDSTLKIQPAELGDSAVYLCASSLLAGSSDTQYFGPGTRLTVL.

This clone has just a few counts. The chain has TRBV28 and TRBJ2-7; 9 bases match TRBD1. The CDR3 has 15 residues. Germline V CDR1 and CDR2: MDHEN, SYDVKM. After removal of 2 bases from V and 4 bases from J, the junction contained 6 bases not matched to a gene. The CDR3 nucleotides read TGTGCCAGCAGTTTAAATACAGGGGGCAGATACGAGCAGTACTTC. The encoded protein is CASSLNTGGRYEQYF.

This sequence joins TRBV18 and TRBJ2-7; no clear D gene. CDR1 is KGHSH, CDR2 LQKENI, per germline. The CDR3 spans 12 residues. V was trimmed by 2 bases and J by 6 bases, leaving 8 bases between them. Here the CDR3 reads CASSPDVGEQYF. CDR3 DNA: TGTGCCAGCTCACCAGACGTGGGCGAGCAGTACTTC.

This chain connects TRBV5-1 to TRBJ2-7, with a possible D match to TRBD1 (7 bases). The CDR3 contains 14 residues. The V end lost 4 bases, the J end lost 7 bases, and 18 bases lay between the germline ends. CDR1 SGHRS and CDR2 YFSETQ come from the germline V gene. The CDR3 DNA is TGCGCCAGCAGCGGGGGGACAGCTATACTTGAGCAGTACTTC. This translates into CASSGGTAILEQYF.